This entry features one TCR beta chain sequence. Its specificity is unknown. This CDR3 is built from 16 residues. CDR1 is LGHNA and CDR2 is YNFKEQ in the germline V gene. Reanalyzing the 5' RACE reads, TCRdb keeps one entry per CDR3 protein, without DNA. The sample holds some 340,000 distinct CDR3 sequences. This record belongs to a study of T cells expressing NK-cell markers. Study-wide context: Sorted T-cell subsets CD3+CD56+NKG2C+, CD3+CD56+NKG2C- and CD3+CD56-NKG2C+ were TCR beta-sequenced. Overall study findings and caveats: The contribution of dominant NKG2C+ clonotypes to CD8+ T cells in roughly six donors was 1.0-7.0%. In a few donors, these clonotypes also led the CD3+CD56-NKG2C+ fraction.

The chain combines TRBV4-2 with TRBJ1-2; the TCRdb D gene call, TRBD1, has no DNA to confirm it. This TCR was sampled from a man aged 18-69 years in good health. Sequencing was carried out using blood T cells: a sorted CD56 or NKG2C T cell subset, CD4+ or CD8+ T cells, or bulk PBMC T cells (not recorded which). CDR3: CASSQAGTGTSYGYTF.